A selection of T cell receptor beta chains follows, all from one sample in a study of cytomegalovirus exposure and HLA in healthy donors. Some clones are missing from TCRdb's copy, which holds only in-frame ones; the method was immunoSEQ multiplex PCR. Found here are roughly 180,000 clones, approximately 81% of them singletons; the top ten hold roughly 1.5%. The sequenced material came from PBMCs. These receptors were taken from a male donor in good health and CMV-seronegative. Both conserved end residues are part of each CDR3. D genes are given only for firm matches. Only part of the rows carry a size: once, few, many, or a class if the clone is expanded.

len	v_gene	j_gene	abundance	d_gene	CDR3aa	CDR3nt
15	TRBV5-1	TRBJ2-4	NA	NA	CASSADGTRKNIQYF	TGCGCCAGCAGCGCGGACGGGACTCGCAAAAACATTCAGTACTTC
14	TRBV25-1	TRBJ1-2	once	NA	CASSSTGFFYGYTF	TGTGCCAGCAGTAGCACAGGTTTTTTTTATGGCTACACCTTC
15	TRBV6-6	TRBJ2-7	NA	TRBD1	CASRLGQGLSGEQYF	TGTGCCAGCAGATTGGGACAGGGGCTTTCGGGGGAGCAGTACTTC
15	TRBV6-5	TRBJ1-2	few	TRBD1	CASTSPGTGHYGYTF	TGTGCCAGCACCTCTCCCGGGACAGGGCACTATGGCTACACCTTC
20	TRBV23-1	TRBJ2-2	NA	NA	CASSQWVRLRVSRGTGELFF	TGCGCCAGCAGTCAATGGGTGCGCCTGCGGGTAAGCCGAGGCACCGGGGAGCTGTTTTTT
17	TRBV30	TRBJ2-4	once	TRBD1	CAWSAPGTGKAKNIQYF	TGTGCCTGGAGTGCCCCCGGGACAGGAAAAGCCAAAAACATTCAGTACTTC
16	TRBV4-2	TRBJ2-7	few	NA	CASSQDLGDSSYEQYF	TGTGCCAGCAGCCAAGATCTTGGCGACAGCTCCTACGAGCAGTACTTC
15	TRBV19	TRBJ2-7	NA	TRBD1	CASSGLQGANYEQYF	TGTGCCAGTAGTGGTCTCCAGGGGGCGAACTACGAGCAGTACTTC
13	TRBV5-1	TRBJ2-2	once	TRBD1	CASRQGSTGELFF	TGCGCCAGCAGACAGGGGAGCACCGGGGAGCTGTTTTTT
16	TRBV6-4	TRBJ2-3	NA	NA	CASSDRGAGQGDTQYF	TGTGCCAGCAGTGACCGGGGTGCGGGGCAGGGAGATACGCAGTATTTT
20	TRBV6-1	TRBJ2-4	NA	TRBD2	CASSEAGTSGRALVQNIQYF	TGTGCCAGCAGTGAAGCTGGGACTAGCGGGAGGGCCCTGGTTCAAAACATTCAGTACTTC
15	TRBV19	TRBJ1-1	NA	NA	CASSISGGMNTEAFF	TGTGCCAGTAGTATCTCTGGGGGGATGAACACTGAAGCTTTCTTT
15	TRBV11-3	TRBJ2-7	NA	TRBD1	CASSLGTGGSFKQYF	TGTGCCAGCAGCTTAGGGACAGGAGGATCATTTAAACAGTACTTC
15	TRBV19	TRBJ1-5	NA	TRBD1	CASSIKRTGGMPQHF	TGTGCCAGTAGTATTAAGAGGACAGGGGGCATGCCCCAGCATTTT
13	TRBV18	TRBJ2-5	NA	TRBD1	CASSRGQEETQYF	TGTGCCAGCTCAAGGGGACAGGAAGAGACCCAGTACTTC
14	TRBV11-2	TRBJ2-5	NA	TRBD2	CASSSTSVQETQYF	TGTGCCAGCAGTTCGACTAGCGTACAAGAGACCCAGTACTTC
12	TRBV5-4	TRBJ1-5	NA	NA	CASSLRGQPQHF	TGTGCCAGCAGCTTGAGGGGTCAGCCCCAGCATTTT
13	TRBV6-1	TRBJ1-5	once	NA	CASTKGVYQPQHF	TGTGCCAGCACCAAAGGGGTTTATCAGCCCCAGCATTTT
16	TRBV6-1	TRBJ2-7	NA	NA	CASSEKTNRRHYEQYF	TGTGCCAGCAGTGAAAAGACAAACCGACGCCATTACGAGCAGTACTTC
14	TRBV19	TRBJ1-1	few	NA	CASSIAVGLTEAFF	TGTGCCAGTAGTATTGCAGTGGGCCTCACTGAAGCTTTCTTT
15	TRBV7-6	TRBJ2-1	NA	NA	CASSLVQNPYNEQFF	TGTGCCAGCAGCTTAGTTCAAAATCCCTACAATGAGCAGTTCTTC
16	TRBV14	TRBJ2-1	NA	TRBD2	CASSQDLAGVYNEQFF	TGTGCCAGCAGCCAAGATCTAGCGGGGGTCTACAATGAGCAGTTCTTC
15	TRBV5-1	TRBJ2-1	NA	TRBD1	CASSLDRGPYNEQFF	TGCGCCAGCAGCTTAGACAGGGGTCCGTACAATGAGCAGTTCTTC